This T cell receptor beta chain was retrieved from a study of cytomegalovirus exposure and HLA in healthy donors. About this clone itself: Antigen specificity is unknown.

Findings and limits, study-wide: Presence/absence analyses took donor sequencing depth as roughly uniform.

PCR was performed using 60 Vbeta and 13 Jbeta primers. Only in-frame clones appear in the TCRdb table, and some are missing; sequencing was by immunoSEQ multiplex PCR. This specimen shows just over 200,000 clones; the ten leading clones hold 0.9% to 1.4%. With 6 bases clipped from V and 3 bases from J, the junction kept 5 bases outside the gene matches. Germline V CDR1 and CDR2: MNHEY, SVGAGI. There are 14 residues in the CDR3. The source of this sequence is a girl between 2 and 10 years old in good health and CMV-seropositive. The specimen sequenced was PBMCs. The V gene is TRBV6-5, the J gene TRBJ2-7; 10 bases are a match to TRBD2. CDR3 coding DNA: TGTGCCAGCAGCCTCGGACTAGCGGACTACGAGCAGTACTTC. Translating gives CASSLGLADYEQYF.